The 21 T cell receptor beta chains below were found in one sample sequenced in a study of cytomegalovirus exposure and HLA in healthy donors. PCR amplification relied on 60 Vbeta primers (plus 13 Jbeta primers). Assay used: immunoSEQ multiplex PCR; TCRdb lists only in-frame clones, some missing. The table has more than 100,000 clones, about three quarters seen once. The specimen sequenced was PBMCs. The receptor set was obtained from a female donor in good health and CMV-seropositive.

V is TRBV5-1 and J is TRBJ1-1; D remains unclear. V was cut by 1 base and J by 0 bases, with 4 bases left in between. This CDR3 spans 13 amino acids. From germline, CDR1 is SGHRS and CDR2 YFSETQ. This CDR3 reads CASSLIMNTEAFF. The CDR3 DNA sequence: TGCGCCAGCAGCTTGATCATGAACACTGAAGCTTTCTTT. The full variable domain, completed using reference TRBV5-1 and TRBJ1-1, is KAGVTQTPRYLIKTRGQQVTLSCSPISGHRSVSWYQQTPGQGLQFLFEYFSETQRNKGNFPGRFSGRQFSNSRSEMNVSTLELGDSALYLCASSLIMNTEAFFGQGTRLTVV.

The CDR3 region has the DNA TGTGCCAGCAGCGAACGGGGGAATCCGATGAACACTGAAGCTTTCTTT. Translated, it gives CASSERGNPMNTEAFF. The V and J genes are TRBV21-1 and TRBJ1-1. TRBV21-1 constitutes a pseudogene. The CDR3 totals 16 residues.

The genes are TRBV9 and TRBJ1-6, with 8 bases fitting TRBD1. The CDR3 covers 16 residues. V was clipped by 0 bases and J by 8 bases; unmatched bases: 7. Germline values: CDR1 SGDLS, CDR2 YYNGEE. CDR3 nucleotides: TGTGCCAGCAGCGTAGGAATCACAGGGGGGCATTCACCCCTCCACTTT. Translation: CASSVGITGGHSPLHF.

The chain couples TRBV29-1 to TRBJ2-1; 8 positions match TRBD2. V lost 7 bases and J lost 5; bases outside the gene matches: 16. The CDR3 is made up of 16 amino acids. Germline CDR1 reads SQVTM; CDR2 reads ANQGSEA. CDR3 residues: CSAISAGVIPDNEQFF. The CDR3 region has the DNA TGCAGCGCCATTTCAGCGGGAGTGATTCCAGACAATGAGCAGTTCTTC.

The CDR3 loop is CSVVGGAFSGNTIYF. Written as DNA, the CDR3 is TGCAGCGTTGTGGGGGGGGCTTTTTCTGGAAACACCATATATTTT. This chain joins TRBV29-1 and TRBJ1-3, with a tentative D call TRBD1 (6 bases). The CDR3 is 15 residues long. The V gene's germline CDR1 is SQVTM and CDR2 ANQGSEA. Trimming removed 4 bases at V and 1 base at J, with 14 bases between.

This rearrangement joins TRBV2 to TRBJ2-1, with 7 bases fitting TRBD1. V was pared by 7 bases and J by 5 bases, with 8 bases of the junction left unmatched. The CDR3 is 14 amino acids. The V gene's germline CDR1 is SNHLY and CDR2 FYNNEI. CDR3 sequence reads: CASIGDRNNNEQFF. In nucleotides, the CDR3 is TGTGCCAGCATTGGGGACAGAAATAACAATGAGCAGTTCTTC.

The chain couples TRBV6-1 to TRBJ2-3; possible D gene TRBD1, 5 bases. Trimming pared 3 bases from V and 4 bases from J, leaving 11 bases between. The V gene's germline CDR1 is MNHNS and CDR2 SASEGT. This CDR3 spans 14 amino acids. CDR3 DNA sequence: TGTGCCAGCAGTGACAGGGTGATGGCAGATACGCAGTATTTT. Protein product: CASSDRVMADTQYF.

The chain combines TRBV9 with TRBJ2-5, with D possibly matching TRBD2 (6 bases). The CDR3 is made up of 14 amino acids. From germline, CDR1 is SGDLS and CDR2 YYNGEE. Trimming cost V 3 bases and J 1 base, with 10 bases left between them. CDR3 loop: CASSEGLVQETQYF. The DNA for the CDR3 is TGTGCCAGCAGCGAGGGACTGGTCCAAGAGACCCAGTACTTC.

The chain joins TRBV6-4 to TRBJ2-1, with TRBD1 matching over 9 bases. V gave up 2 bases and J gave up 7 bases; unmatched junction bases: 6. The CDR3 has 15 amino acids. Germline V gives CDR1 MRHNA, CDR2 SNTAGT. For the CDR3, the DNA is TGTGCCAGCAGTGACGAGGGACAGGGTGTAAATGAGCAGTTCTTC. Encoded protein: CASSDEGQGVNEQFF.

The chain carries TRBV7-2 and TRBJ1-1, with 7 bases fitting TRBD1. Unmatched junction bases numbered 4, after V lost 4 bases and J lost 5 bases. The CDR3 is made up of 13 amino acids. Germline loops: CDR1 SGHTA, CDR2 FQGNSA. The CDR3 DNA reads as TGTGCCAGCAGCTACATACAGGGGACTGAAGCTTTCTTT. This codes for CASSYIQGTEAFF. Full variable domain (remainder filled in from reference TRBV7-2 and TRBJ1-1): GAGVSQSPSNKVTEKGKDVELRCDPISGHTALYWYRQSLGQGLEFLIYFQGNSAPDKSGLPSDRFSAERTGGSVSTLTIQRTQQEDSAVYLCASSYIQGTEAFFGQGTRLTVV.

This chain links TRBV4-1 with TRBJ2-7; D gene unclear. The germline gives CDR1 MGHRA, CDR2 YSYEKL. The CDR3 extends over 14 amino acids. The V end lost 5 bases, the J end lost 2 bases, and 13 bases lay between the germline ends. CDR3 amino acids: CASSYRGAAYEQYF. The CDR3 DNA sequence: TGCGCCAGCAGCTATCGCGGAGCCGCCTACGAGCAGTACTTC.

The rearrangement links TRBV5-1 to TRBJ1-3, with a tentative D call TRBD1 (6 bases). This CDR3 is 16 amino acids long. V was cut by 1 base and J by 2 bases, with 13 bases left in between. The germline V gene has CDR1 SGHRS and CDR2 YFSETQ. CDR3 nucleotide sequence: TGCGCCAGCAGCTTGACAGGGTCAATCACTGGAAACACCATATATTTT. Residues: CASSLTGSITGNTIYF.

The V gene is TRBV7-9, the J gene TRBJ2-3, with a weak D call TRBD1 (5 bases). The CDR3 covers 13 residues. The germline V gene encodes CDR1 SEHNR and CDR2 FQNEAQ (reference sequence). V lost 2 bases and J 4 bases, leaving 7 bases between the germline ends. The CDR3 region has the DNA TGTGCCAGCAGCTTATTAGGGGCAGATACGCAGTATTTT. This codes for CASSLLGADTQYF.

This sequence joins TRBV25-1 and TRBJ2-5; 11 positions match TRBD1. The trim removed 6 bases at V and 2 bases at J, leaving 11 bases unmatched. Germline V gives CDR1 MGHDK, CDR2 SYGVNS. The CDR3 contains 17 residues. CDR3 DNA: TGTGCCAGCAGCCCCTTCGGGACAGGGGGTCAACAAGAGACCCAGTACTTC. The encoded protein is CASSPFGTGGQQETQYF.

V and J are TRBV18 and TRBJ1-1, with 7 bases fitting TRBD1. V gave up 5 bases and J gave up 1 base; unmatched junction bases: 4. The germline CDR1 and CDR2 sequences are KGHSH and LQKENI. The CDR3 loop spans 14 amino acids. As DNA, the CDR3 is TGTGCCAGCTCAGCGGGACAGAGGAACACTGAAGCTTTCTTT. Translating it yields CASSAGQRNTEAFF.

The J gene is TRBJ1-2, the V gene TRBV11-2; D is undetermined. V was pared by 5 bases and J by 5 bases, with 12 bases between. Germline CDR1 and CDR2: SGHAT and FQNNGV. CDR3 length equals 13 residues. CDR3 sequence: CASSQVRGYGYTF. CDR3 sequence (DNA): TGTGCCAGCAGCCAGGTGCGGGGTTATGGCTACACCTTC.

The chain has TRBV15 and TRBJ2-2, with D possibly being TRBD1 (6 bases). Germline assignment: CDR1 LNHNV and CDR2 YYDKDF (reference sequence). The CDR3 covers 16 residues. With 2 bases removed from V and 7 bases from J, the gap between germline ends came to 17 bases. DNA for the CDR3: TGTGCCACCAGCAGACCTGCCGGGACAAGTAACGGGGAGCTGTTTTTT. It codes for CATSRPAGTSNGELFF. Using reference TRBV15 and TRBJ2-2 for the parts outside the CDR3, the full variable domain is DAMVIQNPRYQVTQFGKPVTLSCSQTLNHNVMYWYQQKSSQAPKLLFHYYDKDFNNEADTPDNFQSRRPNTSFCFLDIRSPGLGDTAMYLCATSRPAGTSNGELFFGEGSRLTVL.

This clone came up a few times. The V gene is TRBV28, the J gene TRBJ2-1; D is ambiguous. The V gene's germline CDR1 is MDHEN and CDR2 SYDVKM. Trimming stripped 5 bases from V and 0 bases from J, with 17 bases between. CDR3 size: 17 residues. The CDR3 region has the DNA TGTGCCAGCAGTAGTATAACCTCCCTCAGCTCCTACAATGAGCAGTTCTTC. Translated, it gives CASSSITSLSSYNEQFF.

The chain uses TRBV29-1 and TRBJ1-2; 9 nucleotides align to TRBD1. V lost 6 bases, J lost 6 bases, and 14 bases stayed unmatched. This CDR3 has 15 residues. The germline V gene encodes CDR1 SQVTM and CDR2 ANQGSEA. The CDR3 spells CSVSEQGAYTNGYTF. The CDR3 DNA follows: TGCAGCGTATCGGAACAGGGGGCGTATACCAATGGCTACACCTTC.

The rearrangement joins TRBV5-1 to TRBJ1-2; weak D call: TRBD1 (6 bases). V was trimmed by 4 bases and J by 0 bases, leaving 16 bases between them. CDR3 length equals 16 residues. The germline gives CDR1 SGHRS, CDR2 YFSETQ. The CDR3 region is CASSGTGPPSNYGYTF. The CDR3 DNA sequence: TGCGCCAGCAGCGGAACAGGGCCCCCGTCTAACTATGGCTACACCTTC. Supplemented by reference TRBV5-1 and TRBJ1-2, the full variable domain reads KAGVTQTPRYLIKTRGQQVTLSCSPISGHRSVSWYQQTPGQGLQFLFEYFSETQRNKGNFPGRFSGRQFSNSRSEMNVSTLELGDSALYLCASSGTGPPSNYGYTFGSGTRLTVV.

The table lists this clone with a few counts. This rearrangement joins TRBV30 to TRBJ2-1; 7 nucleotides match TRBD2. CDR1 GTSNPN and CDR2 SVGIG come from the germline V gene (reference sequence). The ends lost 0 bases at V and 4 bases at J; junction bases unmatched: 9. The CDR3 extends over 16 amino acids. CDR3 protein: CAWSVLGAGKYNEQFF. The CDR3, as DNA: TGTGCCTGGAGTGTATTAGGAGCGGGGAAATACAATGAGCAGTTCTTC.